One and the same sample provided the 10 T cell receptor beta chains below, sequenced in a study of blood T cell repertoires in COVID-19. Method: immunoSEQ multiplex PCR; TCRdb's copy keeps in-frame clones and lacks some. The table records about 54,000 clones, approximately 88% of them present only once. Specimen: peripheral blood. These TCRs come from a human donor in a cohort sampled during active COVID-19.

The chain joins TRBV5-5 to TRBJ2-2; 8 bases are shared with TRBD2. Germline CDR1 is SGHKS and CDR2 is YYEKEE (reference sequence). The CDR3 extends over 16 amino acids. The J segment lost 2 bases and the V segment lost 2 bases, leaving 5 bases of the junction unmatched. The CDR3 loop is CASSFFSGTNTGELFF. The CDR3 region has the DNA TGTGCCAGCAGCTTTTTTAGCGGGACCAACACCGGGGAGCTGTTTTTT.

This sequence joins TRBV6-2 or TRBV6-3 and TRBJ2-7; a possible D gene is TRBD2 (6 bases). Germline loops: CDR1 MNHEY, CDR2 SVGEGT. V lost 5 bases and J lost 4, with 9 bases in between. The CDR3 has 12 residues. The CDR3 bases are TGTGCCAGCAGTCATGGGGGGTACGAGCAGTACTTC. Translation gives CASSHGGYEQYF.

This clone was seen once. The rearrangement links TRBV5-6 to TRBJ2-1; TRBD2 matches 8 bases. The CDR3 contains 15 residues. Losses at the gene ends were 0 bases for V and 6 bases for J; bases not matched to a gene: 5. Looked up from germline, CDR1 is SGHDT and CDR2 is YYEEEE. In DNA, the CDR3 is TGTGCCAGCAGCTTGGAGTACGGGAGGGGCAATGAGCAGTTCTTC. It specifies CASSLEYGRGNEQFF.

The V call is TRBV2, the J call TRBJ1-2, with a tentative D call TRBD1 (5 bases). Trimming removed 8 bases from V and 5 bases from J, with 9 bases in between. In germline, CDR1 is SNHLY, CDR2 FYNNEI. This CDR3 spans 11 amino acids. The CDR3 region is CASRTGYGYTF. Here the CDR3 DNA reads TGTGCCAGCCGTACAGGTTATGGCTACACCTTC.

The chain has TRBV7-7 and TRBJ2-1, with D perhaps TRBD1 (6 bases). The CDR3 runs to 15 residues. V lost 6 bases and J 0 bases, leaving 12 bases between the germline ends. CDR1 is SSHAT and CDR2 is FNYEAQ in the germline V gene (reference sequence). CDR3 protein: CASSLDRSSYNEQFF. DNA of the CDR3: TGTGCCAGCAGTCTAGACAGGAGCTCCTACAATGAGCAGTTCTTC.

J is TRBJ2-1 and V is TRBV6-5; D is undetermined. The CDR3 runs 14 residues. Germline V gives CDR1 MNHEY, CDR2 SVGAGI. The V end lost 6 bases, the J end lost 5 bases, and 14 bases lay between the germline ends. The CDR3 DNA is TGTGCCAGCAGCCCAGTTCGAGGAGACAATGAGCAGTTCTTC. It codes for CASSPVRGDNEQFF.

This rearrangement joins TRBV3-1 (or the pseudogene TRBV3-2) to TRBJ2-1; tentative D call: TRBD2 (5 bases). V lost 4 bases to trimming and J lost 5 bases, with 15 bases between them. CDR3 size: 15 residues. Germline CDR1 reads LGHDT; CDR2 reads YNNKEL (reference sequence). The CDR3 nucleotides read TGTGCCAGCAGCCTCACGGGATCAAGGAACAATGAGCAGTTCTTC. Its protein is CASSLTGSRNNEQFF.

The chain is built from TRBV28 and TRBJ2-5; possible D gene TRBD1, 5 bases. V shed 5 bases and J shed 6 bases, with 13 bases lying between them. The germline V gene encodes CDR1 MDHEN and CDR2 SYDVKM. The CDR3 contains 13 residues. The CDR3 sequence is CASSLRQPQTQYF. In nucleotides, the CDR3 is TGTGCCAGCAGTCTAAGACAGCCGCAGACCCAGTACTTC. The whole variable domain, filled in from reference TRBV28 and TRBJ2-5, reads DVKVTQSSRYLVKRTGEKVFLECVQDMDHENMFWYRQDPGLGLRLIYFSYDVKMKEKGDIPEGYSVSREKKERFSLILESASTNQTSMYLCASSLRQPQTQYFGPGTRLLVL.

The chain joins TRBV5-1 to TRBJ2-1; 11 bases fit TRBD2. V lost 0 bases to trimming and J lost 7 bases; unmatched junction nucleotides: 6. The CDR3 has 16 residues. Germline V gives CDR1 SGHRS, CDR2 YFSETQ. CDR3: CASSLVGLAGGNEQFF. The CDR3 region has the DNA TGCGCCAGCAGCTTGGTTGGGCTAGCGGGGGGAAATGAGCAGTTCTTC.

The CDR3 bases are TGCGCCAGCACCACCCAGGGGGCCGGGGAGCTGTTTTTT. Translated, it gives CASTTQGAGELFF. The V gene is TRBV5-1, the J gene TRBJ2-2, with 7 bases fitting TRBD1. This CDR3 region has 13 residues. In germline, CDR1 is SGHRS, CDR2 YFSETQ. The trim removed 6 bases at V and 6 bases at J, leaving 5 bases unmatched.